This note documents a single TCR beta chain sequence. In the CD4+ fraction, cells were divided into CD45RA+ naive and CD45RA-negative memory subsets. The sample is drawn from a study of shared clonotypes between healthy human individuals. Some clones are missing from TCRdb's copy, which holds only in-frame ones; the method was immunoSEQ multiplex PCR. Here the sample spans 300,000 to 350,000 clones, roughly 70% being singletons. This CDR3 spans 19 amino acids. With 0 bases removed from V and 3 bases from J, the gap between germline ends came to 24 bases. Germline CDR1 is SGHDN and CDR2 is FVKESK. This TCR was sampled from a young man in good health. The chain carries TRBV14 and TRBJ2-7; D is unresolved. Sequenced sample: memory CD4+ T cells sorted from blood. As to subset: CD45RA-negative fraction. This CDR3 is CASSQDNIFGRKYIYEQYF. The DNA of the CDR3 is TGTGCCAGCAGCCAAGATAATATATTCGGCCGTAAATATATCTACGAGCAGTACTTC.